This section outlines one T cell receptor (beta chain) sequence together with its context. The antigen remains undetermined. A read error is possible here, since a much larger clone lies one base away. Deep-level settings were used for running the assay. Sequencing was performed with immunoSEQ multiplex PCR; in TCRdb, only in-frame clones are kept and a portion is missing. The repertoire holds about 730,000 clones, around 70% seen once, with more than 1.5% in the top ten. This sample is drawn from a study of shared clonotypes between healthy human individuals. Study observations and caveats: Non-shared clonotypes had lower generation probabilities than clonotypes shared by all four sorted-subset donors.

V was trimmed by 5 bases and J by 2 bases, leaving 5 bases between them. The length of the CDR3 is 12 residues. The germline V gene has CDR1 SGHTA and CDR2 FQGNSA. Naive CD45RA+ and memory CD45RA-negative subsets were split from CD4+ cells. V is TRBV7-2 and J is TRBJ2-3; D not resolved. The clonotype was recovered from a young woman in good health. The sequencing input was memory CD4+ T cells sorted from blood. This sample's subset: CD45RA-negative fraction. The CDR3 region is CASSHYTDTQYF. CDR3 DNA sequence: TGTGCCAGCAGCCACTACACAGATACGCAGTATTTT. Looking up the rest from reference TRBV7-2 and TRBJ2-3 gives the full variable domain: GAGVSQSPSNKVTEKGKDVELRCDPISGHTALYWYRQSLGQGLEFLIYFQGNSAPDKSGLPSDRFSAERTGGSVSTLTIQRTQQEDSAVYLCASSHYTDTQYFGPGTRLTVL.